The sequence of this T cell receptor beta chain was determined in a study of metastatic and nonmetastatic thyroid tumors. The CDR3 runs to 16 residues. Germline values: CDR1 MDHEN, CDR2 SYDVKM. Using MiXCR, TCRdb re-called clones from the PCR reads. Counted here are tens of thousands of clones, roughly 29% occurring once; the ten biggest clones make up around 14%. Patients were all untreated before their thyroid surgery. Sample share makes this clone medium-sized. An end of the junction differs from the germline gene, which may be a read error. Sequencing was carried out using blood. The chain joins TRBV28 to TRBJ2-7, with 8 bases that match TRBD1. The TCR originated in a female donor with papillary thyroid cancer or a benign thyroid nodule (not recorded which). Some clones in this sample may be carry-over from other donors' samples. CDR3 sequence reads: CASSLPGQGRSHEQYF. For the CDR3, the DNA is TGTGCCAGCAGTCTCCCTGGACAGGGACGCTCCCACGAGCAGTACTTC.